Presented here are 25 T cell receptor beta chains from one specimen sequenced in a study of early T cells in non-severe SARS-CoV-2 infection. TCRdb independently ran MiXCR on the 5' RACE reads; one entry per CDR3 protein. Of 65,000 to 75,000 distinct CDR3 sequences listed, over 3.5% are singletons. The sample in question was whole blood, obtained at baseline. Every receptor here comes from an adult who was a healthcare worker with PCR-confirmed SARS-CoV-2 infection or an uninfected control (not recorded which). The donor label of this sample is uncertain.

This clonotype was detected many times. This chain joins TRBV6-5 and TRBJ1-1, with D perhaps TRBD1 (6 bases). The germline CDR1 and CDR2 sequences are MNHEY and SVGAGI. The V end lost 2 bases, the J end lost 0 bases, and 10 bases lay between the germline ends. The CDR3 spans 15 residues. In nucleotides, the CDR3 is TGTGCCAGCAGTTACCGGACAGAGCTGAACACTGAAGCTTTCTTT. Translating it yields CASSYRTELNTEAFF.

This clonotype has a count of ten or more. The DNA for the CDR3 is TGCGCCAGCAGCGTTGGCCAGCCCCAGCATTTT. As protein: CASSVGQPQHF. The chain is built from TRBV4-3 and TRBJ1-5, with D hard to call. Germline-derived CDR1 and CDR2 are LGHNA and YSLEER. CDR3 length: 11 residues. Trimming removed 5 bases at V and 7 bases at J, with 6 bases between.

This clonotype was recorded many times. The chain is built from TRBV27 and TRBJ2-7, with 12 bases that match TRBD2. CDR1 is MNHEY and CDR2 is SMNVEV in the germline V gene (reference sequence). The junction had 5 bases not matched to a gene; V was cut back by 5 bases and J by 3 bases. CDR3 size: 15 residues. The CDR3 nucleotides are TGTGCCAGCAGTAAGACTAGCGGGGGATTCTACGAGCAGTACTTC. Its translation is CASSKTSGGFYEQYF.

This clonotype was counted a few times. The chain joins TRBV18 to TRBJ2-7, with D maybe TRBD2 (5 bases). The V gene's germline CDR1 is KGHSH and CDR2 LQKENI. Trimming cost V 2 bases and J 7 bases, with 15 bases left between them. The CDR3 is 14 amino acids. Written as DNA, the CDR3 is TGTGCCAGCTCACCAGAGGGATCCCTCTGGGAGCAGTACTTC. Its protein product is CASSPEGSLWEQYF.

This clonotype was seen many times. The chain is built from TRBV7-9 and TRBJ2-1; TRBD1 might be the D (6 bases). The CDR3 loop spans 14 amino acids. V was trimmed by 1 base and J by 8 bases, leaving 12 bases between them. CDR1 SEHNR and CDR2 FQNEAQ come from the germline V gene (reference sequence). This CDR3 reads CASSLGGQNHEQFF. The CDR3, as DNA: TGTGCCAGCAGCTTAGGTGGACAGAACCATGAGCAGTTCTTC.

This clonotype was seen at least ten times. The chain is built from TRBV12-3 or TRBV12-4 and TRBJ1-2; no reliable D call. V was clipped by 3 bases and J by 5 bases, with 16 bases between them. The CDR3 totals 15 residues. The DNA for the CDR3 is TGTGCCAGCAGTTTGGATCAAAGGGCAGTATATGGCTACACCTTC. It translates to CASSLDQRAVYGYTF.

The table lists this clonotype with many counts. The chain is built from TRBV7-3 and TRBJ1-1; D is unresolved. The V gene's germline CDR1 is SGHTA and CDR2 FQGTGA. The CDR3 loop spans 16 amino acids. Trimming left V 0 bases short and J 2 bases short, with 13 bases between. In DNA form, the CDR3 reads TGTGCCAGCAGCTTAACGGGTACAGCAGATAACACTGAAGCTTTCTTT. It translates to CASSLTGTADNTEAFF.

This clonotype was observed many times. The chain employs TRBV7-9 and TRBJ1-1; perhaps TRBD1 as D (6 bases). This CDR3 spans 14 amino acids. Germline lookup yields CDR1 SEHNR and CDR2 FQNEAQ (reference sequence). V was trimmed by 5 bases and J by 2 bases, leaving 12 bases between them. The CDR3 sequence is CASSIYRDNTEAFF. Written as DNA, the CDR3 is TGTGCCAGCAGCATCTACAGGGATAACACTGAAGCTTTCTTT. Full variable domain (rest looked up from reference TRBV7-9 and TRBJ1-1): DTGVSQNPRHKITKRGQNVTFRCDPISEHNRLYWYRQTLGQGPEFLTYFQNEAQLEKSRLLSDRFSAERPKGSFSTLEIQRTEQGDSAMYLCASSIYRDNTEAFFGQGTRLTVV.

This clonotype was found a few times. The chain links TRBV19 to TRBJ1-2; TRBD1 agrees at 9 bases. Germline loops: CDR1 LNHDA, CDR2 SQIVND (reference sequence). V lost 8 bases to trimming and J lost 10 bases; unmatched junction nucleotides: 8. The CDR3 is 12 residues long. The CDR3 nucleotides read TGTGCCAGTCGTCAAGGACAGGGGAACTACACCTTC. It codes for CASRQGQGNYTF.

This clonotype was seen ten or more times. This chain uses TRBV27 with TRBJ2-2, with a possible D match to TRBD2 (6 bases). Trimming took 8 bases from V and 0 from J, leaving 10 bases between them. The CDR3 sequence is 14 residues long. Germline V lookup: CDR1 MNHEY, CDR2 SMNVEV (reference sequence). The CDR3 loop is CASRRLANTGELFF. The CDR3 nucleotides read TGTGCCAGCCGACGACTAGCGAACACCGGGGAGCTGTTTTTT.

The sample holds many counts of this clonotype. A junction end diverges from the germline sequence, so it may reflect a read error. The chain links TRBV7-7 to TRBJ2-6; D possibly corresponds to TRBD1 (5 bases). The CDR3 runs 14 residues. Germline lookup yields CDR1 SSHAT and CDR2 FNYEAQ (reference sequence). CDR3 amino acids: CASSPGPGANVLTF. DNA for the CDR3: TGTGCTAGCAGCCCAGGGCCTGGGGCCAACGTCCTGACTTTC.

Only a few counts were recorded for this clonotype. The V call is TRBV5-8, the J call TRBJ1-5; D is undetermined. Trimming took 4 bases from V and 7 from J, leaving 6 bases between them. Germline values: CDR1 SGHTS, CDR2 YDEGEE. This CDR3 has 11 amino acids. The CDR3 protein is CASSLTQPQHF. DNA of the CDR3: TGTGCCAGCAGCCTGACCCAGCCCCAGCATTTT.

This sequence joins TRBV3-1 and TRBJ2-6, with D uncertain. The V gene's germline CDR1 is LGHDT and CDR2 YNNKEL (reference sequence). V lost 1 base to trimming and J lost 0 bases, with 7 bases between them. The CDR3 has 16 amino acids. CDR3 amino acids: CASSQGEHSGANVLTF. The CDR3 DNA sequence: TGTGCCAGCAGCCAAGGAGAGCACTCTGGGGCCAACGTCCTGACTTTC. Drawing the rest from reference TRBV3-1 and TRBJ2-6, the complete variable domain is DTAVSQTPKYLVTQMGNDKSIKCEQNLGHDTMYWYKQDSKKFLKIMFSYNNKELIINETVPNRFSPKSPDKAHLNLHINSLELGDSAVYFCASSQGEHSGANVLTFGAGSRLTVL.

The chain recombines TRBV29-1 with TRBJ1-2; 12 bases match TRBD1. The CDR3 length is 14 residues. Germline values: CDR1 SQVTM, CDR2 ANQGSEA. V was pared by 6 bases and J by 7 bases, with 9 bases of the junction left unmatched. The CDR3 DNA reads TGCAGCGTAACTCCGGGACAGGGGGCGCGTGGCTACACCTTC. Amino acid sequence: CSVTPGQGARGYTF.

The chain couples TRBV3-1 to TRBJ1-5, with D unclear. Germline loops: CDR1 LGHDT, CDR2 YNNKEL (reference sequence). Trimming pared 1 base from V and 1 base from J, leaving 8 bases between. The CDR3 loop spans 15 amino acids. The CDR3 sequence: CASSQGRVSNQPQHF. The CDR3 DNA is TGTGCCAGCAGCCAAGGGAGAGTAAGCAATCAGCCCCAGCATTTT.

The chain joins TRBV11-2 to TRBJ2-7; no clear D. V was pared by 2 bases and J by 2 bases, with 16 bases between. The CDR3 is 16 amino acids. CDR1 and CDR2 from the germline V gene are SGHAT and FQNNGV. This CDR3 is CASSLIRLPVTYEQYF. The CDR3 DNA reads as TGTGCCAGCAGCTTAATAAGGCTCCCGGTGACCTACGAGCAGTACTTC. The full variable domain, rest sourced from reference TRBV11-2 and TRBJ2-7, is EAGVAQSPRYKIIEKRQSVAFWCNPISGHATLYWYQQILGQGPKLLIQFQNNGVVDDSQLPKDRFSAERLKGVDSTLKIQPAKLEDSAVYLCASSLIRLPVTYEQYFGPGTRLTVT.

This clonotype has only a few counts. The chain is built from TRBV6-4 and TRBJ2-1, with D possibly matching TRBD1 (5 bases). CDR1 is MRHNA and CDR2 is SNTAGT in the germline V gene. V was trimmed by 6 bases and J by 1 base, leaving 13 bases between them. There are 15 residues in the CDR3. This CDR3 is CASRQVAGSYNEQFF. As DNA, the CDR3 is TGTGCCAGCAGACAGGTAGCTGGGTCCTACAATGAGCAGTTCTTC.

V is TRBV5-4 and J is TRBJ1-6; the match to TRBD1 covers 10 bases. Germline loops: CDR1 SGHNT, CDR2 YYREEE (reference sequence). This CDR3 is built from 14 residues. The junction had 4 bases not matched to a gene; V was cut back by 4 bases and J by 9 bases. Here the CDR3 reads CASSHGTGASPLHF. The CDR3, as DNA: TGTGCCAGCAGCCACGGGACAGGGGCTTCACCCCTCCACTTT.

This clonotype has just a few counts. This chain uses TRBV18 with TRBJ1-2; D possibly corresponds to TRBD1 (5 bases). V shed 1 base and J shed 6 bases, with 6 bases lying between them. Germline values: CDR1 KGHSH, CDR2 LQKENI. The CDR3 covers 12 residues. CDR3 in amino acids: CASSPRGHGYTF. Here the CDR3 DNA reads TGTGCCAGCTCACCACGGGGCCATGGCTACACCTTC.

This clonotype was found many times. The rearrangement joins TRBV10-1 to TRBJ1-1; D remains ambiguous. CDR1 is WNHNN, CDR2 SYGVQD, per germline (reference sequence). The CDR3 length is 14 residues. Between the trimmed V and J ends, which lost 2 bases and 5 bases, there was a span of 12 bases. CDR3 protein: CASSERQEGTEAFF. In DNA form, the CDR3 reads TGCGCCAGCAGTGAGCGTCAGGAGGGAACTGAAGCTTTCTTT.

This clonotype was recorded many times. V gene TRBV11-3 combines with J gene TRBJ2-1; tentative D call: TRBD2 (6 bases). The CDR3 totals 15 residues. Deletions cut 1 base from V and 4 bases from J, with 11 bases between. Germline assignment: CDR1 SGHNT and CDR2 YENEEA. In DNA, the CDR3 is TGTGCCAGCAGCTTAGTGGGCGGGAAGTACAATGAGCAGTTCTTC. It translates to CASSLVGGKYNEQFF.

This clonotype occurred many times. V usage is TRBV7-9 and J usage is TRBJ2-1; D might be TRBD2 (5 bases). V lost 5 bases and J lost 4, with 12 bases in between. There are 14 residues in the CDR3. CDR1 is SEHNR, CDR2 FQNEAQ, per germline (reference sequence). In DNA, the CDR3 is TGTGCCAGCAGCCCCGGCCCGGGGTACAATGAGCAGTTCTTC. This gives the protein CASSPGPGYNEQFF.

V gene TRBV6-2 or TRBV6-3 combines with J gene TRBJ2-7, with TRBD1 identical over 10 bases. Trimming at V came to 4 bases and at J to 2 bases, leaving 2 bases not matched to a gene. This CDR3 has 14 residues. CDR1 and CDR2 from the germline V gene are MNHEY and SVGEGT. CDR3 residues: CASSSDRGAYEQYF. The CDR3 coding sequence is TGTGCCAGCAGTTCGGACAGGGGGGCCTACGAGCAGTACTTC.

This clonotype turned up a few times. One end of the junction fails to match germline, which may point to a read error. CDR3: CASSLQHMNTEVFF. In nucleotides, the CDR3 is TGTGCCAGCAGTTTACAACACATGAACACTGAAGTTTTCTTT. The gene calls are TRBV12-3 or TRBV12-4 and TRBJ1-1; D remains unclear. The CDR3 is 14 amino acids.

This sequence joins TRBV6-5 and TRBJ2-5; 10 bases are shared with TRBD2. Per germline, CDR1 MNHEY and CDR2 SVGAGI. Germline trimming cut 2 bases from V and 1 base from J; bases unmatched to any gene: 4. The length of the CDR3 is 16 residues. CDR3 nucleotide sequence: TGTGCCAGCAGTTACGTTAGCGGGGGGTCCCAAGAGACCCAGTACTTC. It translates to CASSYVSGGSQETQYF.